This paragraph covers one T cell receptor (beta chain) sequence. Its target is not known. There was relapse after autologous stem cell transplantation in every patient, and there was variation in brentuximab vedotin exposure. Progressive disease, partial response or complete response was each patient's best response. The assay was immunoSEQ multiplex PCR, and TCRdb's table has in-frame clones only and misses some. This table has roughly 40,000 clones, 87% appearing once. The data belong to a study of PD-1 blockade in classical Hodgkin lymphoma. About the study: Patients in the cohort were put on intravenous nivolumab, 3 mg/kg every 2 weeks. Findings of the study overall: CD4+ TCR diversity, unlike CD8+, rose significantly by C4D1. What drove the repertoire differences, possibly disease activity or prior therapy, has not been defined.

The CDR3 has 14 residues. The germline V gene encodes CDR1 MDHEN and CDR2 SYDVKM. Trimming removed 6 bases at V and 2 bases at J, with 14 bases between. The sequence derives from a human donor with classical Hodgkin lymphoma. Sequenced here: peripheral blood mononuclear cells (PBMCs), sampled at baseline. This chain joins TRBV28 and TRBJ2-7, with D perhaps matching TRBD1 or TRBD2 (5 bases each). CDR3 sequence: CASSPNRDAYEQYF. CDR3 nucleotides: TGTGCCAGCAGCCCCAACCGGGACGCCTACGAGCAGTACTTC.